The next 8 T cell receptor beta chains were all read from a single sample in a study of blood T cell repertoires in COVID-19. Profiling relied on immunoSEQ multiplex PCR, and the TCRdb table lists in-frame clones only, not all of them. Of 35,000 to 45,000 clones listed, roughly 87% are singletons. Source material: peripheral blood. Receptor source: a human donor in a cohort sampled during active COVID-19.

The chain couples TRBV30 to TRBJ2-7; 15 bases match TRBD2. V gave up 3 bases and J gave up 9 bases; unmatched junction bases: 12. This CDR3 is built from 16 residues. Germline CDR1 GTSNPN, CDR2 SVGIG (reference sequence). In DNA form, the CDR3 reads TGTGCCTGGAGCCCAGGACTAGCGGGAGGGTACCTCGTGCAGTACTTC. Translation gives CAWSPGLAGGYLVQYF.

The rearrangement joins TRBV6-5 to TRBJ2-5; 8 bases line up with TRBD2. The V gene's germline CDR1 is MNHEY and CDR2 SVGAGI. Trimming at V came to 0 bases and at J to 5 bases, leaving 8 bases not matched to a gene. The CDR3 consists of 16 residues. CDR3 residues: CASSYSTGLDKETQYF. The CDR3 DNA reads as TGTGCCAGCAGTTACTCGACGGGACTAGATAAGGAGACCCAGTACTTC.

V gene TRBV5-6 combines with J gene TRBJ2-3; D perhaps matches TRBD2 (6 bases). Germline V gene lookup returns CDR1 SGHDT and CDR2 YYEEEE. The CDR3 is 14 amino acids. V lost 2 bases to trimming and J lost 2 bases, with 9 bases between them. DNA of the CDR3: TGTGCCAGCAGCTTACGGACTATCACAGATACGCAGTATTTT. Residues: CASSLRTITDTQYF. Full variable domain (missing parts from reference TRBV5-6 and TRBJ2-3): DAGVTQSPTHLIKTRGQQVTLRCSPKSGHDTVSWYQQALGQGPQFIFQYYEEEERQRGNFPDRFSGHQFPNYSSELNVNALLLGDSALYLCASSLRTITDTQYFGPGTRLTVL.

This clone occurred a few times. The gene calls are TRBV6-5 and TRBJ2-7, with a weak D call TRBD1 (6 bases). CDR3 length equals 14 residues. Germline V gene sequence: CDR1 MNHEY, CDR2 SVGAGI. V was shortened by 2 bases and J by 3 bases, with 11 bases between the two germline ends. CDR3 nucleotides: TGTGCCAGCAGTTACAAAGGGGGTGACTACGAGCAGTACTTC. It yields the protein CASSYKGGDYEQYF.

The chain's CDR3 is CASSQDLTSGSVGELFF. The CDR3, as DNA: TGTGCCAGCAGCCAAGATCTTACTAGCGGGAGTGTCGGGGAGCTGTTTTTT. The rearrangement joins TRBV4-2 to TRBJ2-2; TRBD2 agrees at 11 bases. The CDR3 consists of 17 residues. Germline assignment: CDR1 LGHNA and CDR2 YNFKEQ. V was pared by 0 bases and J by 7 bases, with 7 bases of the junction left unmatched.

V and J are TRBV19 and TRBJ1-1; 8 bases align to TRBD1. CDR3 length: 15 amino acids. Looked up from germline, CDR1 is LNHDA and CDR2 is SQIVND (reference sequence). With 5 bases clipped from V and 2 bases from J, the junction kept 7 bases outside the gene matches. The CDR3 region is CASSATQGANTEAFF. CDR3 sequence (DNA): TGTGCCAGTAGTGCAACTCAGGGGGCTAACACTGAAGCTTTCTTT. The variable domain in full, with the rest retrieved from reference TRBV19 and TRBJ1-1, is DGGITQSPKYLFRKEGQNVTLSCEQNLNHDAMYWYRQDPGQGLRLIYYSQIVNDFQKGDIAEGYSVSREKKESFPLTVTSAQKNPTAFYLCASSATQGANTEAFFGQGTRLTVV.

This chain links TRBV7-3 with TRBJ2-2, with 7 bases that match TRBD2. Per the germline V gene, CDR1 is SGHTA and CDR2 is FQGTGA. Losses at the gene ends were 3 bases for V and 0 bases for J; bases not matched to a gene: 1. The CDR3 is 15 residues long. The CDR3 region is CASSLSGANTGELFF. The CDR3 DNA sequence: TGTGCCAGCAGCTTGAGCGGGGCGAACACCGGGGAGCTGTTTTTT.

This rearrangement joins TRBV28 to TRBJ1-6; D remains ambiguous. The V gene lost 6 bases and the J gene lost 0 bases, with 12 bases spanning the gap. Germline V gene sequence: CDR1 MDHEN, CDR2 SYDVKM. This CDR3 has 16 residues. Written as DNA, the CDR3 is TGTGCCAGCAGCGGAGGGCCGAGCTCCTATAATTCACCCCTCCACTTT. This translates into CASSGGPSSYNSPLHF.